Listed below are T cell receptor beta chains from one sample, sequenced in a study of cytomegalovirus exposure and HLA in healthy donors. Sequencing used immunoSEQ multiplex PCR; TCRdb keeps in-frame clones, though not all of them. The table includes some 69,000 clones, about 94% detected once. The sequenced material came from PBMCs. All receptors come from a man aged 18 to 30 in good health and CMV-seropositive. CDR3s include the opening cysteine and the closing phenylalanine or tryptophan. A D gene is named only where the DNA matches it firmly. Part of the rows lack a size; the others show once, few, many or a class for expanded clones.

j_gene: TRBJ2-3
v_gene: TRBV9
len: 17
abundance: NA
d_gene: TRBD1
CDR3nt: TGTGCCAGCAGCGTAGGAAGGACAGGGGGTGGCACAGATACGCAGTATTTT
CDR3aa: CASSVGRTGGGTDTQYF

j_gene: TRBJ2-7
v_gene: TRBV7-7
len: 15
abundance: once
d_gene: TRBD1
CDR3nt: TGTGCTAGCAGCTTGAGACAGGGACCGGTTAGCGAGCAGTACTTC
CDR3aa: CASSLRQGPVSEQYF

j_gene: TRBJ2-7
v_gene: TRBV6-1
len: 13
abundance: NA
d_gene: NA
CDR3nt: TGTGCCAGCAAGGCCCTAAAGGGAGACGAGCAGTACTTC
CDR3aa: CASKALKGDEQYF

j_gene: TRBJ2-7
v_gene: TRBV6-5
len: 13
abundance: NA
d_gene: NA
CDR3nt: TGTGCCAGCAGTGGACAGCGCCTCTACGAGCAGTACTTC
CDR3aa: CASSGQRLYEQYF

j_gene: TRBJ1-1
v_gene: TRBV7-9
len: 16
abundance: NA
d_gene: NA
CDR3nt: TGTGCCAGCAGCACAAATAGCCCTGCGGGAGGCACTGAAGCTTTCTTT
CDR3aa: CASSTNSPAGGTEAFF

j_gene: TRBJ2-3
v_gene: TRBV27
len: 15
abundance: NA
d_gene: TRBD2
CDR3nt: TGTGCCAGCAGTTTGGTAGCGGGAGTTACAGATACGCAGTATTTT
CDR3aa: CASSLVAGVTDTQYF

j_gene: TRBJ2-7
v_gene: TRBV19
len: 16
abundance: NA
d_gene: TRBD1
CDR3nt: TGTGCCAGTAGTATAAGGGGACAGGGGTCCTCCTACGAGCAGTACTTC
CDR3aa: CASSIRGQGSSYEQYF

j_gene: TRBJ2-2
v_gene: TRBV6-5
len: 15
abundance: NA
d_gene: NA
CDR3nt: TGTGCCAGCAGTTACTCGGGACAGAACACCGGGGAGCTGTTTTTT
CDR3aa: CASSYSGQNTGELFF

j_gene: TRBJ1-1
v_gene: TRBV7-9
len: 13
abundance: NA
d_gene: NA
CDR3nt: TGTGCCAGCAGCCCCAATGGGACAAGTGAAGCTTTCTTT
CDR3aa: CASSPNGTSEAFF

j_gene: TRBJ2-7
v_gene: TRBV7-9
len: 14
abundance: NA
d_gene: NA
CDR3nt: TGTGCCAGCACCCCCACGGCCGGAGCCTACGAGCAGTACTTC
CDR3aa: CASTPTAGAYEQYF

j_gene: TRBJ2-2
v_gene: TRBV5-1
len: 23
abundance: NA
d_gene: NA
CDR3nt: TGCGCCAGCAGTCCCATCGGTTGGGAGGAACTATTTGGGGGTTCTTCCTCGACCGGGGAGCTGTTTTTT
CDR3aa: CASSPIGWEELFGGSSSTGELFF

j_gene: TRBJ2-1
v_gene: TRBV27
len: 13
abundance: NA
d_gene: TRBD1
CDR3nt: TGTGCCAGCAGTCTGGGACAGATTAATGAGCAGTTCTTC
CDR3aa: CASSLGQINEQFF

j_gene: TRBJ1-1
v_gene: TRBV4-2
len: 13
abundance: NA
d_gene: NA
CDR3nt: TGTGCCAGCAGCTCACAGGGAGACACTGAAGCTTTCTTT
CDR3aa: CASSSQGDTEAFF

j_gene: TRBJ1-6
v_gene: TRBV27
len: 15
abundance: few
d_gene: TRBD1
CDR3nt: TGTGCCAGCAGTTTACTGACAGGGATTAATTCACCCCTCCACTTT
CDR3aa: CASSLLTGINSPLHF

j_gene: TRBJ2-5
v_gene: TRBV11-2
len: 14
abundance: NA
d_gene: TRBD1
CDR3nt: TGTGCCAGCAGCTTAGGGGGACAGGGGGGGACCCAGTACTTC
CDR3aa: CASSLGGQGGTQYF

j_gene: TRBJ2-7
v_gene: TRBV19
len: 14
abundance: once
d_gene: TRBD1
CDR3nt: TGTGCCAGTAGTTATCAGGACAGGGTCTACGAGCAGTACTTC
CDR3aa: CASSYQDRVYEQYF

j_gene: TRBJ1-6
v_gene: TRBV9
len: 15
abundance: NA
d_gene: NA
CDR3nt: TGTGCCAGCAGCGTAGGTCACAGGGCAAATTCACCCCTCCACTTT
CDR3aa: CASSVGHRANSPLHF

j_gene: TRBJ2-3
v_gene: TRBV9
len: 15
abundance: NA
d_gene: NA
CDR3nt: TGTGCCAGCAGCGTAGGCCCGGGGGACACAGATACGCAGTATTTT
CDR3aa: CASSVGPGDTDTQYF

j_gene: TRBJ2-7
v_gene: TRBV6-5
len: 16
abundance: NA
d_gene: NA
CDR3nt: TGTGCCAGCAGTTATTCTCCGCAGACGACTGATTACGAGCAGTACTTC
CDR3aa: CASSYSPQTTDYEQYF

j_gene: TRBJ2-1
v_gene: TRBV29-1
len: 15
abundance: once
d_gene: TRBD2
CDR3nt: TGCAGCGTCCTCGGACTAGCGGGAGGAGGTGTGGAGCAGTTCTTC
CDR3aa: CSVLGLAGGGVEQFF

j_gene: TRBJ1-2
v_gene: TRBV5-4
len: 15
abundance: NA
d_gene: TRBD1
CDR3nt: TGTGCCAGCAGCCCAGGTGGGGGACAGCACTATGGCTACACCTTC
CDR3aa: CASSPGGGQHYGYTF

j_gene: TRBJ2-7
v_gene: TRBV30
len: 14
abundance: NA
d_gene: NA
CDR3nt: TGTGCCTGGAACTCGTTGGGGGCTCCCTACGAGCAGTACTTC
CDR3aa: CAWNSLGAPYEQYF

j_gene: TRBJ2-1
v_gene: TRBV7-3
len: 16
abundance: NA
d_gene: NA
CDR3nt: TGTGCCAGCAGCTTAACGGGGCAGGGTGGGTACAATGAGCAGTTCTTC
CDR3aa: CASSLTGQGGYNEQFF

j_gene: TRBJ1-1
v_gene: TRBV30
len: 13
abundance: NA
d_gene: TRBD1
CDR3nt: TGTGCCTGGAACGGACAGGCGAACACTGAAGCTTTCTTT
CDR3aa: CAWNGQANTEAFF

j_gene: TRBJ2-3
v_gene: TRBV4-2
len: 16
abundance: NA
d_gene: NA
CDR3nt: TGTGCCAGCAGCCAAGAAGTCGGACAGCGCACAGATACGCAGTATTTT
CDR3aa: CASSQEVGQRTDTQYF

j_gene: TRBJ2-4
v_gene: TRBV11-3
len: 18
abundance: NA
d_gene: NA
CDR3nt: TGTGCCAGCAGCTTAGAAGGTGTCGTTAGCAGGGAGGAAAACATTCAGTACTTC
CDR3aa: CASSLEGVVSREENIQYF

j_gene: TRBJ1-2
v_gene: TRBV16
len: 12
abundance: NA
d_gene: NA
CDR3nt: TGTGCCAGCAGCCAGTTGGGACTGGGCTACACCTTC
CDR3aa: CASSQLGLGYTF

j_gene: TRBJ1-3
v_gene: TRBV11-3
len: 15
abundance: NA
d_gene: NA
CDR3nt: TGTGCCAGCAGCCCGGACCCGGGGGCTGGAAACACCATATATTTT
CDR3aa: CASSPDPGAGNTIYF

j_gene: TRBJ2-7
v_gene: TRBV19
len: 14
abundance: once
d_gene: NA
CDR3nt: TGTGCCAGTAAGGGGAGGCCACACTCCTACGAGCAGTACTTC
CDR3aa: CASKGRPHSYEQYF

j_gene: TRBJ2-3
v_gene: TRBV2
len: 15
abundance: NA
d_gene: TRBD1
CDR3nt: TGTGCCAGCAGTCCCGGGACAGGAGACACAGATACGCAGTATTTT
CDR3aa: CASSPGTGDTDTQYF

j_gene: TRBJ2-5
v_gene: TRBV7-8
len: 20
abundance: once
d_gene: NA
CDR3nt: TGTGCCAGCAGCTTACGAATCGCATTGGGGCAGGGATCGTACCAAGAGACCCAGTACTTC
CDR3aa: CASSLRIALGQGSYQETQYF

j_gene: TRBJ1-1
v_gene: TRBV11-2
len: 13
abundance: NA
d_gene: NA
CDR3nt: TGTGCCAGCAGCTTAGTGAGGAACACTGAAGCTTTCTTT
CDR3aa: CASSLVRNTEAFF

j_gene: TRBJ1-5
v_gene: TRBV6-6
len: 15
abundance: NA
d_gene: TRBD1
CDR3nt: TGTGCCAGCAGTTCAACGCAGACAGGGTATCAGCCCCAGCATTTT
CDR3aa: CASSSTQTGYQPQHF

j_gene: TRBJ1-1
v_gene: TRBV7-3
len: 13
abundance: NA
d_gene: NA
CDR3nt: TGTGCCAGCAGCAGACAGGTGAACACTGAAGCTTTCTTT
CDR3aa: CASSRQVNTEAFF

j_gene: TRBJ2-4
v_gene: TRBV6-6
len: 16
abundance: NA
d_gene: NA
CDR3nt: TGTGCCAGCAGGAACCCCATTACAGTTTCCCATGGCATTCAGTACTTC
CDR3aa: CASRNPITVSHGIQYF

j_gene: TRBJ2-7
v_gene: TRBV27
len: 14
abundance: NA
d_gene: TRBD1
CDR3nt: TGTGCCAGCAGTCTAAACAGGGGCTCCTACGAGCAGTACTTC
CDR3aa: CASSLNRGSYEQYF

j_gene: TRBJ2-7
v_gene: TRBV2
len: 14
abundance: NA
d_gene: TRBD1
CDR3nt: TGTGCCAGCTTGAAGGGACAGAACTCCTACGAGCAGTACTTC
CDR3aa: CASLKGQNSYEQYF

j_gene: TRBJ1-1
v_gene: TRBV10-3
len: 18
abundance: NA
d_gene: TRBD1
CDR3nt: TGTGCCATCAGTGAGTCGAGAGGACAGGGGGCCATGAACACTGAAGCTTTCTTT
CDR3aa: CAISESRGQGAMNTEAFF

j_gene: TRBJ2-3
v_gene: TRBV29-1
len: 12
abundance: NA
d_gene: TRBD2
CDR3nt: TGCAGCGTGGTAGCGGGGGGAGATACGCAGTATTTT
CDR3aa: CSVVAGGDTQYF

j_gene: TRBJ2-1
v_gene: TRBV27
len: 15
abundance: once
d_gene: TRBD2
CDR3nt: TGTGCCAGCAGTTTAACTAGCGGAATTTACAATGAGCAGTTCTTC
CDR3aa: CASSLTSGIYNEQFF

j_gene: TRBJ2-5
v_gene: TRBV6-5
len: 15
abundance: NA
d_gene: NA
CDR3nt: TGTGCCAGCAGATCCAATACAGGGACCTGGGAGACCCAGTACTTC
CDR3aa: CASRSNTGTWETQYF

j_gene: TRBJ2-3
v_gene: TRBV30
len: 14
abundance: NA
d_gene: TRBD1
CDR3nt: TGTGCCGGCAACACAGGGGTGAGGACAGATACGCAGTATTTT
CDR3aa: CAGNTGVRTDTQYF

j_gene: TRBJ2-6
v_gene: TRBV7-8
len: 16
abundance: NA
d_gene: NA
CDR3nt: TGTGCCAGCAGCCTGTCCAGTGGTGCTGGGGCCAACGTCCTGACTTTC
CDR3aa: CASSLSSGAGANVLTF

j_gene: TRBJ1-1
v_gene: TRBV30
len: 12
abundance: NA
d_gene: NA
CDR3nt: TGTGCCTGGAAGCGTAAGATCACTGAAGCTTTCTTT
CDR3aa: CAWKRKITEAFF

j_gene: TRBJ2-5
v_gene: TRBV23-1
len: 14
abundance: once
d_gene: TRBD2
CDR3nt: TGCGCCAGCAGTCAACTAGCGGGGAAAGAGACCCAGTACTTC
CDR3aa: CASSQLAGKETQYF

j_gene: TRBJ2-6
v_gene: TRBV19
len: 16
abundance: NA
d_gene: NA
CDR3nt: TGTGCCAGTAGTATCACCCCAGGGTCTGGGGCCAACGTCCTGACTTTC
CDR3aa: CASSITPGSGANVLTF

j_gene: TRBJ2-3
v_gene: TRBV7-2
len: 13
abundance: NA
d_gene: NA
CDR3nt: TGTGCCAGCAGCTCGCTAAAAGCAGATACGCAGTATTTT
CDR3aa: CASSSLKADTQYF

j_gene: TRBJ1-4
v_gene: TRBV19
len: 15
abundance: NA
d_gene: NA
CDR3nt: TGTGCCAGTAGTATTGGGGGGACGGGGAATGAAAAACTGTTTTTT
CDR3aa: CASSIGGTGNEKLFF

j_gene: TRBJ1-1
v_gene: TRBV19
len: 14
abundance: NA
d_gene: TRBD1
CDR3nt: TGTGCCAGTAGCCCGACAGGGGCTCGCGCTGAAGCTTTCTTT
CDR3aa: CASSPTGARAEAFF

j_gene: TRBJ2-5
v_gene: TRBV10-2
len: 12
abundance: NA
d_gene: NA
CDR3nt: TGCGCCAGCAGTGACCTCCAAGAGACCCAGTACTTC
CDR3aa: CASSDLQETQYF

j_gene: TRBJ1-2
v_gene: TRBV19
len: 15
abundance: NA
d_gene: NA
CDR3nt: TGTGCCAGTAGTATACGGGACACCTATAACTATGGCTACACCTTC
CDR3aa: CASSIRDTYNYGYTF

j_gene: TRBJ1-5
v_gene: TRBV6-5
len: 12
abundance: NA
d_gene: NA
CDR3nt: TGTGCCAGCAATACAGGCAATCAGCCCCAGCATTTT
CDR3aa: CASNTGNQPQHF

j_gene: TRBJ1-2
v_gene: TRBV6-1
len: 17
abundance: NA
d_gene: NA
CDR3nt: TGTGCCAGCAGTGATTTCCGCCAGCGCGCCTTCGCCTATGGCTACACCTTC
CDR3aa: CASSDFRQRAFAYGYTF

j_gene: TRBJ2-7
v_gene: TRBV28
len: 13
abundance: NA
d_gene: NA
CDR3nt: TGTGCCAGCAGTCAGGGTCAGCCGGCCGAGCAGTACTTC
CDR3aa: CASSQGQPAEQYF

j_gene: TRBJ1-3
v_gene: TRBV11-3
len: 15
abundance: once
d_gene: NA
CDR3nt: TGTGCCAGCAGCAAGGGACACCACTCTGGAAACACCATATATTTT
CDR3aa: CASSKGHHSGNTIYF

j_gene: TRBJ1-4
v_gene: TRBV9
len: 17
abundance: NA
d_gene: TRBD1
CDR3nt: TGTGCCAGCAGCGTAGGGGCAGGGGGCTGGAGTAATGAAAAACTGTTTTTT
CDR3aa: CASSVGAGGWSNEKLFF

j_gene: TRBJ2-3
v_gene: TRBV7-9
len: 15
abundance: NA
d_gene: TRBD1
CDR3nt: TGTGCCAGCAGCTTATCTACCAGGGGGCGTGATACGCAGTATTTT
CDR3aa: CASSLSTRGRDTQYF

j_gene: TRBJ2-3
v_gene: TRBV29-1
len: 14
abundance: NA
d_gene: NA
CDR3nt: TGCAGCGTTGAGTTCGGTTCGGGTGGAGATACGCAGTATTTT
CDR3aa: CSVEFGSGGDTQYF

j_gene: TRBJ2-1
v_gene: TRBV6-5
len: 15
abundance: NA
d_gene: TRBD1
CDR3nt: TGTGCCAGCATTTCGATCGGGACAGGGGGCAGTGAGCAGTTCTTC
CDR3aa: CASISIGTGGSEQFF